The next 2 T cell receptor beta chains were all read from a single sample in a study of shared clonotypes between healthy human individuals. Naive CD8 cells lacked CD45RO and underwent positive selection for CCR7, leaving out terminally differentiated effector memory CD45RA+ cells. The repertoire was sequenced with immunoSEQ multiplex PCR; TCRdb's copy has only in-frame clones and lacks some. Seen here are hundreds of thousands of clones, over 90% observed once, and the top ten hold nearly 25%. The specimen was naive CD8+ T cells sorted from blood. The origin of the receptors is a man between 25 and 39 years old in good health.

V and J are TRBV7-2 and TRBJ2-7; D not resolved. Trimming pared 5 bases from V and 2 bases from J, leaving 13 bases between. The CDR3 extends over 14 amino acids. Per the germline V gene, CDR1 is SGHTA and CDR2 is FQGNSA. The CDR3 DNA sequence: TGTGCCAGCAGCAACTTACGGAAGACCTACGAGCAGTACTTC. Protein sequence: CASSNLRKTYEQYF.

This clone was observed a single time. The chain combines TRBV7-9 with TRBJ2-2; D may match TRBD1 or TRBD2 (5 bases each). The CDR3 runs to 17 residues. Germline CDR1 and CDR2: SEHNR and FQNEAQ (reference sequence). Trimming left V 0 bases short and J 1 base short, with 12 bases between. The CDR3 region is CASSLARWGMNTGELFF. The CDR3 bases are TGTGCCAGCAGCTTAGCGCGCTGGGGGATGAACACCGGGGAGCTGTTTTTT.